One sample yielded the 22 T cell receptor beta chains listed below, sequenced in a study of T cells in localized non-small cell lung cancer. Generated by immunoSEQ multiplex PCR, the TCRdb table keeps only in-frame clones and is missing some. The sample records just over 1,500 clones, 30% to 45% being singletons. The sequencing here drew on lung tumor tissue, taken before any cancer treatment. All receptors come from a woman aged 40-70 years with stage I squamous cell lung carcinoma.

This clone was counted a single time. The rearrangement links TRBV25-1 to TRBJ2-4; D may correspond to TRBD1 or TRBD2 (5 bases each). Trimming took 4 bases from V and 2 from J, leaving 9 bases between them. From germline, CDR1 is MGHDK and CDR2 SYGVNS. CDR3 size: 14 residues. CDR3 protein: CASSVEGPKNIQYF. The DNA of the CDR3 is TGTGCCAGCAGTGTAGAGGGACCCAAAAACATTCAGTACTTC.

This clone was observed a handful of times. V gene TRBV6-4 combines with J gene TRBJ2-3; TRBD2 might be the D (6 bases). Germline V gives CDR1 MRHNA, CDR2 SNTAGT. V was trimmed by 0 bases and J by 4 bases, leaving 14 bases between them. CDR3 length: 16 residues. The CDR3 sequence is CASSDSSSGGADTQYF. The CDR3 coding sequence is TGTGCCAGCAGTGACTCGAGTAGCGGAGGGGCAGATACGCAGTATTTT.

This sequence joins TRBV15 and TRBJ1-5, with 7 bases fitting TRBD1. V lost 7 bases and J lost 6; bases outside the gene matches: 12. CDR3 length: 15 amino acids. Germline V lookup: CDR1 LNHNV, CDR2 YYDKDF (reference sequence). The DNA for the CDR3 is TGTGCCACCAATATGGGCAGGGGGGACCCTCAGCCCCAGCATTTT. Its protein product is CATNMGRGDPQPQHF.

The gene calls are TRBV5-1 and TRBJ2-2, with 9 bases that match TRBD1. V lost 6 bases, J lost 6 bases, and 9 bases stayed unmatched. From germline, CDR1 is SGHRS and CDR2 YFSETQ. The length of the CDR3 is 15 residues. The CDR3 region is CASNWDRATPGELFF. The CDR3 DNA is TGCGCCAGCAACTGGGACAGGGCGACACCCGGGGAGCTGTTTTTT.

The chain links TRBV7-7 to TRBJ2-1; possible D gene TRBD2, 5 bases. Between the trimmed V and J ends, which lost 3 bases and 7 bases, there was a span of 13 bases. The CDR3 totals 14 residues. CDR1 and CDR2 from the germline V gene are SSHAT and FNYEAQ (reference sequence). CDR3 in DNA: TGTGCCAGCAGCTTGGGCCTCCGCGGGAATGAGCAGTTCTTC. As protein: CASSLGLRGNEQFF.

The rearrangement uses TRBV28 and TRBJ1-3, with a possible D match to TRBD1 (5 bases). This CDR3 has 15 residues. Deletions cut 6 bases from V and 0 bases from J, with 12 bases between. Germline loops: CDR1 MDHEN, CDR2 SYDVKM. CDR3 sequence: CASRGTDYSGNTIYF. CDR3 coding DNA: TGTGCCAGCAGAGGGACGGATTACTCTGGAAACACCATATATTTT.

This CDR3 reads CASSPGSQAKNIQYF. CDR3 sequence (DNA): TGTGCCAGCTCACCAGGCTCCCAGGCCAAAAACATTCAGTACTTC. The rearrangement uses TRBV18 and TRBJ2-4; D gene uncertain. The CDR3 contains 15 residues. The V and J ends lost 2 bases and 1 base respectively, with 9 bases between them. CDR1 is KGHSH, CDR2 LQKENI, per germline.

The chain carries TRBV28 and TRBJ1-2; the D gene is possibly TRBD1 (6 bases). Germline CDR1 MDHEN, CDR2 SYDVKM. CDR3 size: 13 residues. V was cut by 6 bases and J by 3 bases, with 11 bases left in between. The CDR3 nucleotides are TGTGCCAGCAGGTCGGGGGCAGACTATGGCTACACCTTC. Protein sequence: CASRSGADYGYTF.

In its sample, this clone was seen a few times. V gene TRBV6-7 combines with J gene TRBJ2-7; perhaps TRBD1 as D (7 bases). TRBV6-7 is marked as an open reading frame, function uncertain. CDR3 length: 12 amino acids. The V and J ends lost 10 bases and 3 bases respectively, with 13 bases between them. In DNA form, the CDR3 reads TGTGCCACGCGGGACAGATACTACGAGCAGTACTTC. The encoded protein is CATRDRYYEQYF.

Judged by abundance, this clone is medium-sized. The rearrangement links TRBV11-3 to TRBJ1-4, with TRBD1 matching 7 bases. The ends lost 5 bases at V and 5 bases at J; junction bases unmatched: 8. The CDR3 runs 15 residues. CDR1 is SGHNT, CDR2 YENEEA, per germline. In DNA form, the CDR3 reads TGTGCCAGCAGCCAAGGGGACAGAGGGAATGAAAAACTGTTTTTT. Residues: CASSQGDRGNEKLFF.

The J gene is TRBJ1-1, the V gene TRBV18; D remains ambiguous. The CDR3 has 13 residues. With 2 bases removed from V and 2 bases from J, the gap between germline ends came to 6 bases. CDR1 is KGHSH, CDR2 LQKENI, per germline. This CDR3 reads CASSPNRNTEAFF. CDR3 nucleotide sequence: TGTGCCAGCTCACCAAACAGAAACACTGAAGCTTTCTTT.

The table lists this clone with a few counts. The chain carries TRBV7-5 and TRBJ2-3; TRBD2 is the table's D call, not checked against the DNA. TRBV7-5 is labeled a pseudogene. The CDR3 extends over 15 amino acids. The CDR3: CASSQDSWSTDTQYF. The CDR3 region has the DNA TGTGCCAGCAGCCAGGACTCTTGGAGCACAGATACGCAGTATTTT.

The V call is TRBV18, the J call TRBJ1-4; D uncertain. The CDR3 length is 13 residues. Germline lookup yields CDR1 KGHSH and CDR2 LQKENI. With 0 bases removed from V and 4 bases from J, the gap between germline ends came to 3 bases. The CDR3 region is CASSPPNNEKLFF. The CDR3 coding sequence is TGTGCCAGCTCACCACCGAATAATGAAAAACTGTTTTTT.

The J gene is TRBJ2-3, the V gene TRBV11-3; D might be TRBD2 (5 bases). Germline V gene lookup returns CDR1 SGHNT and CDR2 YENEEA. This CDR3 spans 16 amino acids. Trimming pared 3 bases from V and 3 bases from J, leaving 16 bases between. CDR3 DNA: TGTGCCAGCAGCTTTAGCCGGACGAGAGGGACAGATACGCAGTATTTT. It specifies CASSFSRTRGTDTQYF.

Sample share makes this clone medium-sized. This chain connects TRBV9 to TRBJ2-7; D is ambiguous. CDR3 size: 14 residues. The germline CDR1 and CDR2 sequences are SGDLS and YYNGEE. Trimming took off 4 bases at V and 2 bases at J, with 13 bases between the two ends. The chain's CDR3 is CASSLKAMTYEQYF. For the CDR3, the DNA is TGTGCCAGCAGCTTAAAGGCAATGACCTACGAGCAGTACTTC.

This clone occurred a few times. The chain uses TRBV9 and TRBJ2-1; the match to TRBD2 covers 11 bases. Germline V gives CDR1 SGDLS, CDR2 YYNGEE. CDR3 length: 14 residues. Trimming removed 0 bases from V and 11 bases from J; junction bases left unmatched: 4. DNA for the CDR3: TGTGCCAGCAGCGTAGCTAGCGGGGGGCCCCAGCAGTTCTTC. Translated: CASSVASGGPQQFF.

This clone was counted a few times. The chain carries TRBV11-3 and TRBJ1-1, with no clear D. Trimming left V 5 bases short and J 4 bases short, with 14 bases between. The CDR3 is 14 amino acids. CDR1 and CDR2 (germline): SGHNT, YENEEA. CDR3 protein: CASSSGGPRTEAFF. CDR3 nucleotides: TGTGCCAGCAGCAGCGGCGGCCCGCGCACTGAAGCTTTCTTT. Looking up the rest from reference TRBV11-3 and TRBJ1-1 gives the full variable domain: EAGVVQSPRYKIIEKKQPVAFWCNPISGHNTLYWYLQNLGQGPELLIRYENEEAVDDSQLPKDRFSAERLKGVDSTLKIQPAELGDSAVYLCASSSGGPRTEAFFGQGTRLTVV.

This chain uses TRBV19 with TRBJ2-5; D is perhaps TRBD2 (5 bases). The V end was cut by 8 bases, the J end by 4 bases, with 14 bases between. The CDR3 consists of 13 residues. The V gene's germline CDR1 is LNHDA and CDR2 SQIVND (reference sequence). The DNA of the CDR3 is TGTGCCAGTCGAGGGAGCCCTAGAGAGACCCAGTACTTC. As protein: CASRGSPRETQYF.

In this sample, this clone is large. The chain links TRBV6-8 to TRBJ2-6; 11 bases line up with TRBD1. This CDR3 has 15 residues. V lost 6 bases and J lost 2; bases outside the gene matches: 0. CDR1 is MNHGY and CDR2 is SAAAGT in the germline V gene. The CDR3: CASRGQGAGANVLTF. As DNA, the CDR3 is TGTGCCAGCAGGGGACAGGGGGCTGGGGCCAACGTCCTGACTTTC.

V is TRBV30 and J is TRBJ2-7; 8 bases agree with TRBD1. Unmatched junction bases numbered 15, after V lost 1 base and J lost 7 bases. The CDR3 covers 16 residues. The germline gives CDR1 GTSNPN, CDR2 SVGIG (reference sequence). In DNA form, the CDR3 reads TGTGCCTGGAGTGAGGTCGGCATCGGCAGGGGGCGGGAGCAGTACTTC. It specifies CAWSEVGIGRGREQYF.

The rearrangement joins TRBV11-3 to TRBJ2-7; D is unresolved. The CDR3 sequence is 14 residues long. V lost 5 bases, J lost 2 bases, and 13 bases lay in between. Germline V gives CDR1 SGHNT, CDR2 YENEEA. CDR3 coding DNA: TGTGCCAGCAGCCCCCAGGTAGAAACCTACGAGCAGTACTTC. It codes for CASSPQVETYEQYF. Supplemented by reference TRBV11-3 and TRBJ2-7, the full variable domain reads EAGVVQSPRYKIIEKKQPVAFWCNPISGHNTLYWYLQNLGQGPELLIRYENEEAVDDSQLPKDRFSAERLKGVDSTLKIQPAELGDSAVYLCASSPQVETYEQYFGPGTRLTVT.

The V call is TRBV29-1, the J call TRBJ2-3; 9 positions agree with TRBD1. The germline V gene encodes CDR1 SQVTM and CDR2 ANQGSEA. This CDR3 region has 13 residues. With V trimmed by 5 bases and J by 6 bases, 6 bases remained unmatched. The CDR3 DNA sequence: TGCAGCGTTAGAGACAGGGGGATGGATACGCAGTATTTT. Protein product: CSVRDRGMDTQYF.